This T cell receptor (beta chain) was profiled in a study of regulatory T cells in long-lasting Graves disease. The study, taken as a whole, reports: Thyroid tissue went unstudied; only peripheral blood was examined.

This clonotype occurred many times. What it binds is not known. Germline CDR1 SNHLY, CDR2 FYNNEI. The V end was cut by 7 bases, the J end by 4 bases, with 23 bases between. The CDR3 has 16 residues. Time point noted: newly diagnosed GD, antithyroid drugs for less than 3 months. Construction of the TCR library relied on RNA isolated from PBMCs. HTBI primers from iRepertoire and Arm-PCR of CDR3 regions yielded the TCR beta libraries. Using its own MiXCR run on the multiplex PCR reads, TCRdb lists one record per CDR3 protein. The profile shows about 540,000 distinct CDR3 sequences, 13% of them singletons. These data were likewise used in another study, on T cells in Graves' hyperthyroidism and ophthalmopathy. That source reports: Ophthalmopathy could be told apart from stable hyperthyroidism with a 13 V-J model.

This chain connects TRBV2 to TRBJ2-7, with D possibly TRBD2 on 6 matching bases. The sequence was collected from a man under 40 with Graves disease. This specimen was peripheral blood mononuclear cells (PBMCs), taken at new diagnosis, from a patient treated with antithyroid drugs. CDR3 loop: CASKDRFGGRGYEQYF. The CDR3 DNA sequence: TGTGCCAGCAAAGATCGGTTCGGGGGTAGAGGTTACGAGCAGTACTTC.